This TCR beta chain is from a study of T cell responses to AZD1222 COVID-19 vaccine. A remark on this clone: The antigen remains undetermined.

Germline V gives CDR1 LNHDA, CDR2 SQIVND (reference sequence). The length of the CDR3 is 16 residues. J gave up 0 bases and V 5 bases, and 4 bases lay outside the gene matches. Measured with immunoSEQ multiplex PCR; TCRdb has only the in-frame clones, and not every one. There are about 120,000 clones in the sample; 85% to 95% occur only once, and more than 2.5% lies in the top ten. Study-wide results and limits: Clonal diversity was possibly underestimated; the donors were predominantly white British and more often female.

This sample comprised peripheral blood, obtained on day 0 of AZD1222 vaccination. The V call is TRBV19, the J call TRBJ2-2, with 9 bases fitting TRBD1. The TCR comes from an adult in good health. CDR3 protein: CASSLGTGPNTGELFF. The CDR3 nucleotides are TGTGCCAGTAGTCTCGGGACAGGGCCGAACACCGGGGAGCTGTTTTTT.